The 5 T cell receptor beta chains listed next were all sequenced from one sample in a study of regulatory T cells in long-lasting Graves disease. The time point is: newly diagnosed GD, antithyroid drugs for less than 3 months. PBMCs were the source of the RNA used for TCR sequencing. Researchers made TCR beta libraries by using iRepertoire HTBI primers and running Arm-PCR on CDR3 regions. MiXCR, applied by TCRdb to the multiplex PCR reads, yields one record per CDR3 protein. The sample records some 450,000 distinct CDR3 sequences, about 17% being singletons. The same sample was also studied in work on T cells in Graves' hyperthyroidism and ophthalmopathy.

The source was peripheral blood mononuclear cells (PBMCs), collected at new diagnosis, from a patient treated with antithyroid drugs. These receptors came from a woman aged 25 to 39 with Graves disease.

Many counts were recorded for this clonotype. The chain is built from TRBV5-1 and TRBJ1-1; D ambiguous. The length of the CDR3 is 13 residues. V gave up 0 bases and J gave up 9 bases, with 12 bases separating them. The germline V gene encodes CDR1 SGHRS and CDR2 YFSETQ. The CDR3 DNA reads as TGCGCCAGCAGCTTGGCCAAGGGTACTCAAGCTTTCTTT. This translates into CASSLAKGTQAFF.

This clonotype was detected only a few times. J is TRBJ2-5 and V is TRBV19, with 7 bases identical to TRBD2. The J segment lost 2 bases and the V segment lost 7 bases, leaving 13 bases of the junction unmatched. The V gene's germline CDR1 is LNHDA and CDR2 SQIVND (reference sequence). The CDR3 loop spans 16 amino acids. CDR3 bases: TGTGCCAGTAACGCTTGGAGGGAGGGGCCGCAAGAGACCCAGTACTTC. Protein product: CASNAWREGPQETQYF.

The chain recombines TRBV15 with TRBJ2-2; 9 bases are a match to TRBD1. V lost 5 bases, J lost 5 bases, and 9 bases stayed unmatched. The CDR3 length is 16 residues. Germline lookup yields CDR1 LNHNV and CDR2 YYDKDF (reference sequence). The CDR3 protein is CATSRDREGETGELFF. Here the CDR3 DNA reads TGTGCCACCAGCCGGGACAGGGAGGGGGAGACCGGGGAGCTGTTTTTT.

This chain joins TRBV15 and TRBJ2-2, with D possibly being TRBD2 (6 bases). V gave up 1 base and J gave up 4 bases, with 19 bases separating them. The CDR3 covers 18 residues. Germline CDR1 is LNHNV and CDR2 is YYDKDF (reference sequence). The CDR3 DNA follows: TGTGCCACCAGCAGAGGGGTCGGCGGGGCAGGGAGCACCGGGGAGCTGTTTTTT. This translates into CATSRGVGGAGSTGELFF.

Of note for this clonotype: The junction departs from the called germline gene at one end, perhaps through a read error. The rearrangement links TRBV19 to TRBJ1-2; D gene uncertain. The CDR3 has 14 amino acids. CDR1 and CDR2 from the germline V gene are LNHDA and SQIVND (reference sequence). The CDR3 bases are TGTGCCAGCAGTAGAGATTTATTGTCGGGAGGCTACACCTTC. Protein product: CASSRDLLSGGYTF.